The following is a T cell receptor (beta chain) sequence with its context. Its antigen remains unidentified. Its ends do not fully match the called genes, so a read error is possible. A modified ARM-PCR protocol with three rounds of nested PCR amplified TCRbeta. TCRdb re-analysed the multiplex PCR reads in MiXCR, keeping a single row per CDR3 protein. The sample yields more than 35,000 distinct CDR3 sequences, roughly two thirds seen once. This entry comes from a study of tumor and adjacent non-tumor tissue in lung cancer. General observations from the study: TCR diversity was significantly greater in tumor than normal lung tissue. Top 100 clones took a larger repertoire share in normal lung.

CDR3 length: 15 residues. Germline assignment: CDR1 MDHEN and CDR2 SYDVKM. The template was RNA from unsorted bulk tissue. The normal lung tissue was taken more than 3 cm from the tumor edge. This chain connects TRBV28 to TRBJ2-7, with a tentative D call TRBD2 (5 bases). Sequencing was performed on distant non-tumor lung tissue. This receptor was obtained from a woman aged 40 to 50 with non-small cell lung cancer. The CDR3 region is CASSSIQRTTCEQYF. For the CDR3, the DNA is TGTGCTAGCAGCTCAATCCAGCGGACCACCTGCGAGCAGTACTTC.